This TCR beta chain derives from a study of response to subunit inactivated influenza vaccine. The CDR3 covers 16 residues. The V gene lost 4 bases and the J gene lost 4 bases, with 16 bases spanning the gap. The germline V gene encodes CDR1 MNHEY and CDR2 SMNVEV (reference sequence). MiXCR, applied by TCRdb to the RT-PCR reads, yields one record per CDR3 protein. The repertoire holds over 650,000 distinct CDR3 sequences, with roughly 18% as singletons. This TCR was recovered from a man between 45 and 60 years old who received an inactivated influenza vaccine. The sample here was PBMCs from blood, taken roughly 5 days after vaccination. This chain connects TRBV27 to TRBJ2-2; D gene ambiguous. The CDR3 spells CASSSMTGLSTGELFF. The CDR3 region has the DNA TGTGCCAGCAGTTCGATGACCGGGTTATCCACCGGGGAGCTGTTTTTT.